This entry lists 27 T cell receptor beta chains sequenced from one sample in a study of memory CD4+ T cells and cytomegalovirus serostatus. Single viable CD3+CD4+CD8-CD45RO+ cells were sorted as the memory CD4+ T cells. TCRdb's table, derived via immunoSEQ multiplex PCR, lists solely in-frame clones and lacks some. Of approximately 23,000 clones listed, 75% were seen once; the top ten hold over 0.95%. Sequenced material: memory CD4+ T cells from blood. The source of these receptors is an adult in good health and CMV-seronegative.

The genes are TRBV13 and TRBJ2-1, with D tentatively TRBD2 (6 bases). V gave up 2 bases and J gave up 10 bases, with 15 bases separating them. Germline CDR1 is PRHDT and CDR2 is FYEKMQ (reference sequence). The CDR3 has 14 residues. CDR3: CASSLRDSLTEQFF. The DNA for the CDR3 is TGTGCCAGCAGCTTACGGGACTCCTTGACCGAGCAGTTCTTC.

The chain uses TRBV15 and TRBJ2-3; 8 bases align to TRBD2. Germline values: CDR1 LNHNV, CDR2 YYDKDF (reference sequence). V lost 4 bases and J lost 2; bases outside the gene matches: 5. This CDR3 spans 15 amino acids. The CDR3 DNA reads TGTGCCACCAGCAAAACTAGCGGAATCACAGATACGCAGTATTTT. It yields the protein CATSKTSGITDTQYF.

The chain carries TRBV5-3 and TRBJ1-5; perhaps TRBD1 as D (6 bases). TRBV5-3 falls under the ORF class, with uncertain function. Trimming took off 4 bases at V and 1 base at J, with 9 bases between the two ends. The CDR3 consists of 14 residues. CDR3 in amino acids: CARSLQGSNQPQHF. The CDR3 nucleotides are TGTGCCAGAAGCCTGCAGGGGAGCAATCAGCCCCAGCATTTT.

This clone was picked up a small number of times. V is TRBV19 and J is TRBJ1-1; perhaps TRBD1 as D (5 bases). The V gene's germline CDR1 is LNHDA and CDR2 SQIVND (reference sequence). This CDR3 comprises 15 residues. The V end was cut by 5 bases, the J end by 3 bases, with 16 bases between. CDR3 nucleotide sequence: TGTGCCAGTAGTGCCTTTCCGGGGCATGACACTGAAGCTTTCTTT. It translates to CASSAFPGHDTEAFF.

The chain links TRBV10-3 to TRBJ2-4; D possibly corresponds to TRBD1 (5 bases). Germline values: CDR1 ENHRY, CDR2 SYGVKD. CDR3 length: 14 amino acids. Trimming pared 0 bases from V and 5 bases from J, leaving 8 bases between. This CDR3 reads CAISESGRENIQYF. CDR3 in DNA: TGTGCCATCAGTGAGTCGGGCAGGGAAAACATTCAGTACTTC.

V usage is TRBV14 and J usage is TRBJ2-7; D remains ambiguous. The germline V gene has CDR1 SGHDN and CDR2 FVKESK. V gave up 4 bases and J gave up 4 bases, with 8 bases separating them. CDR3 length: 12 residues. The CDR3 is CASSLTHYEQYF. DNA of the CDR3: TGTGCCAGCAGCCTAACGCATTACGAGCAGTACTTC.

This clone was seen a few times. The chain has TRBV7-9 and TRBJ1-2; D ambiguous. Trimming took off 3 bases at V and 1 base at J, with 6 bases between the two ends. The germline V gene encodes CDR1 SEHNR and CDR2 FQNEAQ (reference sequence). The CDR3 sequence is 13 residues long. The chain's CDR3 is CASSLTLNYGYTF. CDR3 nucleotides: TGTGCCAGCAGCTTGACACTTAACTATGGCTACACCTTC.

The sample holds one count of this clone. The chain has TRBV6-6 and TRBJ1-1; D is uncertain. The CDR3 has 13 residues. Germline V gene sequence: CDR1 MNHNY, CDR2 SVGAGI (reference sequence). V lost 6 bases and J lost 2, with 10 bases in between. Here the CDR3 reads CASSLDANTEAFF. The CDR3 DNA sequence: TGTGCCAGCAGCTTGGATGCAAACACTGAAGCTTTCTTT.

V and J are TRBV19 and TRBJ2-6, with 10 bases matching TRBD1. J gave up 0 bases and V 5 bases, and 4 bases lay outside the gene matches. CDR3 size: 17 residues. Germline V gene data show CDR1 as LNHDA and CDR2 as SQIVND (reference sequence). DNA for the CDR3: TGTGCCAGTAGTCCAGGGACAGGGGTCTCTGGGGCCAACGTCCTGACTTTC. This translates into CASSPGTGVSGANVLTF.

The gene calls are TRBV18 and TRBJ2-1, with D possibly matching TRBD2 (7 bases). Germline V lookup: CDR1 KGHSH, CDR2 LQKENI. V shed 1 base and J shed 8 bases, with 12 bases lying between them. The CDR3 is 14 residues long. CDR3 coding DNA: TGTGCCAGCTCACCACAAAGGGGGGGTGATGAGCAGTTCTTC. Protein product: CASSPQRGGDEQFF.

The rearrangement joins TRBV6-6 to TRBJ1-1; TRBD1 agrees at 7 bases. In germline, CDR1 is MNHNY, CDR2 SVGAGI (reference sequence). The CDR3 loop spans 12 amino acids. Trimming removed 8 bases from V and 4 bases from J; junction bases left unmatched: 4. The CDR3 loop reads CASFQGGTEAFF. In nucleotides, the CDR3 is TGTGCCAGCTTCCAGGGGGGCACTGAAGCTTTCTTT.

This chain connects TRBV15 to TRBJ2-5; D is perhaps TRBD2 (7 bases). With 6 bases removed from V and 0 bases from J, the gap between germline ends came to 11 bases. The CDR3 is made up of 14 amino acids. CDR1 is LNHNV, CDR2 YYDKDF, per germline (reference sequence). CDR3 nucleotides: TGTGCCACCAGGGACGGGGGGCACCAAGAGACCCAGTACTTC. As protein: CATRDGGHQETQYF.

CDR3 in amino acids: CASSRTLGTYNEQFF. CDR3 bases: TGTGCCAGCAGCCGGACCCTAGGGACCTACAATGAGCAGTTCTTC. The chain uses TRBV7-2 and TRBJ2-1; D uncertain. In germline, CDR1 is SGHTA, CDR2 FQGNSA. The germline V and J ends were trimmed by 5 bases and 2 bases, with 13 bases remaining between them. The CDR3 length is 15 residues.

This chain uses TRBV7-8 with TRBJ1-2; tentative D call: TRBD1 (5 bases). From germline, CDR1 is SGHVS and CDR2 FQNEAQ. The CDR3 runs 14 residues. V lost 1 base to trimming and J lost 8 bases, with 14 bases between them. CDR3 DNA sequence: TGTGCCAGCAGCTTAGGCGGGACCCAATACGGCTACACCTTC. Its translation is CASSLGGTQYGYTF.

CDR3 loop: CASRTSGNSDTQYF. The CDR3 bases are TGCGCCAGCAGGACTAGCGGGAACTCTGATACGCAGTATTTT. This chain uses TRBV10-2 with TRBJ2-3; 11 nucleotides agree with TRBD2. J was trimmed by 6 bases and V by 6 bases; bases with no gene match: 5. This CDR3 region has 14 residues. CDR1 is WSHSY and CDR2 is SAAADI in the germline V gene.

The CDR3, as DNA: TGTGCCAGTAGGCAGACAGGGGGAGGAACTGAAGCTTTCTTT. Its protein is CASRQTGGGTEAFF. V gene TRBV19 combines with J gene TRBJ1-1, with TRBD1 matching 9 bases. The CDR3 is made up of 14 amino acids. The V segment lost 6 bases and the J segment 5 bases; nucleotides outside the gene matches: 7. From germline, CDR1 is LNHDA and CDR2 SQIVND (reference sequence).

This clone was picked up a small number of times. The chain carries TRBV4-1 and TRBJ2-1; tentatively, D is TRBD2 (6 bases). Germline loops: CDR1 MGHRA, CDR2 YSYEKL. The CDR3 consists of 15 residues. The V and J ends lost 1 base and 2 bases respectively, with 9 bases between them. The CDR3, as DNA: TGCGCCAGCAGCCAAGGGGACTTAACCTACAATGAGCAGTTCTTC. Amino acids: CASSQGDLTYNEQFF.

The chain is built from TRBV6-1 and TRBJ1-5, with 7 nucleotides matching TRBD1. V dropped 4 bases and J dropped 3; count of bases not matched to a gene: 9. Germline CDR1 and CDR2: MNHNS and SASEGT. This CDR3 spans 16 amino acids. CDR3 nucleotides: TGTGCCAGCAGTGGACGGACAGGCCAAGTCAATCAGCCCCAGCATTTT. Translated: CASSGRTGQVNQPQHF.

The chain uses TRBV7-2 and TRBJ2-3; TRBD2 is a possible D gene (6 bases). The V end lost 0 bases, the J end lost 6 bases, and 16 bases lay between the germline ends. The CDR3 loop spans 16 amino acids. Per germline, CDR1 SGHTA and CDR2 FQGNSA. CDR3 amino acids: CASSLAGWGVEDTQYF. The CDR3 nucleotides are TGTGCCAGCAGCTTAGCGGGGTGGGGGGTAGAGGATACGCAGTATTTT.

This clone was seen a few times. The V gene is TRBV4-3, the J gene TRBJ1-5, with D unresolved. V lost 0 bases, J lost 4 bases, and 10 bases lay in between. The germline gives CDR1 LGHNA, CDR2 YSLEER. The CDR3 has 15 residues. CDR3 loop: CASSQDRAENQPQHF. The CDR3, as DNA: TGCGCCAGCAGCCAAGATAGGGCCGAGAATCAGCCCCAGCATTTT.

As DNA, the CDR3 is TGTGCCAGCAGCTTGACAGGGGTCGAAAAACTGTTTTTT. Translation gives CASSLTGVEKLFF. The J gene is TRBJ1-4, the V gene TRBV5-6, with TRBD1 identical over 7 bases. Germline loops: CDR1 SGHDT, CDR2 YYEEEE. Trimming cost V 1 base and J 8 bases; bases outside gene matches: 2. The CDR3 is 13 amino acids.

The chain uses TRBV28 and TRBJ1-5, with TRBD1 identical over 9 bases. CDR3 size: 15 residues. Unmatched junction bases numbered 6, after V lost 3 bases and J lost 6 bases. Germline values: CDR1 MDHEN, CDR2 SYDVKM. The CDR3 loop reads CASSFGQGWVQPQHF. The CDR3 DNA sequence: TGTGCCAGCAGTTTCGGACAGGGGTGGGTTCAGCCCCAGCATTTT. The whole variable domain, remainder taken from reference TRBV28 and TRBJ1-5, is DVKVTQSSRYLVKRTGEKVFLECVQDMDHENMFWYRQDPGLGLRLIYFSYDVKMKEKGDIPEGYSVSREKKERFSLILESASTNQTSMYLCASSFGQGWVQPQHFGDGTRLSIL.

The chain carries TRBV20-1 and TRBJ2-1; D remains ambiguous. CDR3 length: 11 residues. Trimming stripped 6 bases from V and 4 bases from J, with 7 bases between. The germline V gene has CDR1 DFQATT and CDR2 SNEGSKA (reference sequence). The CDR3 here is CSAMGYNEQFF. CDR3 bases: TGCAGTGCAATGGGTTACAATGAGCAGTTCTTC.

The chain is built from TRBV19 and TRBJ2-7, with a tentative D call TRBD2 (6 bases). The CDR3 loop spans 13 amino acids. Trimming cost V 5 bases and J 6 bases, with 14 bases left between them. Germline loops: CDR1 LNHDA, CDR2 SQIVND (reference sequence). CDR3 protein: CASSQGLLLEQYF. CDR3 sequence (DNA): TGTGCCAGTAGTCAGGGACTCCTCCTCGAGCAGTACTTC. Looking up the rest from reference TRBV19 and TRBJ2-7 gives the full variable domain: DGGITQSPKYLFRKEGQNVTLSCEQNLNHDAMYWYRQDPGQGLRLIYYSQIVNDFQKGDIAEGYSVSREKKESFPLTVTSAQKNPTAFYLCASSQGLLLEQYFGPGTRLTVT.

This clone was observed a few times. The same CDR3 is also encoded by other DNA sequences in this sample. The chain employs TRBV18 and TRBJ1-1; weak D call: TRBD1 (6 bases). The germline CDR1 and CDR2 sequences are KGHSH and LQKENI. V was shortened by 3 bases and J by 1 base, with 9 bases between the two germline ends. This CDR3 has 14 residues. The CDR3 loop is CASSPRRGNTEAFF. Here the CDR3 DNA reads TGTGCCAGCTCACCCCGCAGGGGGAACACTGAAGCTTTCTTT.

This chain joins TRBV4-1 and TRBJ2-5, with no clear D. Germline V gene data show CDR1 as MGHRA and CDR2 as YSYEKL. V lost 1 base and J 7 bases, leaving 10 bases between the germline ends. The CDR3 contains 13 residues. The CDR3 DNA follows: TGCGCCAGCAGCCAAGTAGTGATTGGGACCCAGTACTTC. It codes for CASSQVVIGTQYF.

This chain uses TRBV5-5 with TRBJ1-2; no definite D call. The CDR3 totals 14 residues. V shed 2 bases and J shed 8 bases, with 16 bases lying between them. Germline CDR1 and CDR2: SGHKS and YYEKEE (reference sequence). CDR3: CASSFDSGLKGYTF. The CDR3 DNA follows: TGTGCCAGCAGCTTTGACTCCGGGTTAAAAGGCTACACCTTC. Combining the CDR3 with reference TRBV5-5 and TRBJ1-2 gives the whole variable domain DAGVTQSPTHLIKTRGQQVTLRCSPISGHKSVSWYQQVLGQGPQFIFQYYEKEERGRGNFPDRFSARQFPNYSSELNVNALLLGDSALYLCASSFDSGLKGYTFGSGTRLTVV.